This TCR beta chain was found in a study of OX40 agonist ivuxolimab in advanced cancers. Study-level background: Age averaged around 58 years (range roughly 23 to 90), and around 87% were male. Partial responses were achieved by three patients, one with hepatocellular carcinoma and two with cutaneous melanoma. Points from the study as a whole: CD8+ T cells (on average) carried more expanded clones than CD4+ T cells. The study observed clonal expansion of CD4+ and CD8+ blood T cells by week 6 at 0.1 to 3.0 mg/kg.

Clones were read by immunoSEQ multiplex PCR, and TCRdb kept only the in-frame ones, dropping some. The table has approximately 60,000 clones, around 87% seen once; the top ten hold 0.38%. As concerns this clone: Its antigen remains unidentified.

Unmatched junction bases numbered 3, after V lost 5 bases and J lost 4 bases. Germline V gene lookup returns CDR1 LNHDA and CDR2 SQIVND (reference sequence). The CDR3 is made up of 13 amino acids. The TCR sequence derives from an adult with an advanced solid tumor such as melanoma, head and neck, liver or kidney cancer. Sequences were derived from CD4+ or CD8+ T cells sorted from blood, sampled in a trial of the OX40 agonist ivuxolimab. The chain uses TRBV19 and TRBJ1-1, with 8 bases lining up with TRBD1. CDR3 nucleotide sequence: TGTGCCAGTAGTCCTACAGGGGGCACTGAAGCTTTCTTT. This translates into CASSPTGGTEAFF.